This TCR beta chain appears in the sequencing data of a study of blood T cell repertoires in COVID-19 (dated by TCRdb to 2018 to 2020). Background for the entire study: The collaborator samples originated in the United States, Italy and Spain and spanned the acute and convalescent phases of COVID-19. Samples were obtained from the ongoing ImmuneRACE study (first 160 participants) and from over 1,000 subjects provided by 6 global collaborators. The repertoires were made available in a free public database intended to serve as a resource for research on the immune response to SARS-CoV-2. The sample metadata nearly always contained a de-identified subject ID, COVID-19 status, age in years and sex. Where available, HLA class I and class II types were obtained from metadata supplied by the sample provider rather than from assay-based typing. The dataset comprised deeply sampled blood TCRbeta repertoires from subjects exposed to, actively infected with, or recovered from COVID-19. The material from the prospective study consisted of cDNA or gDNA derived from T cells, B-cell-depleted T cells, or PBMCs.

TCRbeta CDR3 regions were amplified from genomic DNA by means of the immunoSEQ Assay, a bias-controlled multiplex PCR. On the study's bioinformatics: The number of nucleated cells in each sample was estimated by amplification of reference gene primers within the assay. Sequence reads were collapsed and filtered to measure the absolute abundance of every unique TCRbeta CDR3 rearrangement. Productive Simpson clonality was computed per sample as the square root of Simpson's diversity index over productive rearrangements. The table comes from immuneACCESS by way of TCRdb, which keeps in-frame sequences with V and J called. Part of the clones is missing from these tables; in studies checked, under half for an unresolved V gene and the rest for unknown reasons. V and J calls and clone size are given by that table; D and trimming were obtained from the DNA. This sample holds around 26,000 clones; about 89% were observed only once. The ten biggest clones cover 4.9% of the sample.

The V and J ends are trimmed by 4 bases and 2 bases, leaving 15 bases between them. The germline V gene provides CDR1 SNHLY and CDR2 FYNNEI. The CDR3 spans 15 residues, from the cysteine through the phenylalanine. Kept here is only the CDR3 DNA, which spans 45 bases and is read in frame from base 1. As concerns this clone: Its antigen is still unknown. No clone much larger than this one lies a single base away; base qualities are absent.

Whole blood was collected in K2EDTA tubes by collaborating institutions according to the institutions' own protocols. For TCRbeta analysis, collaborator samples were shipped as frozen whole blood, as isolated PBMCs, or as DNA extracted from either sample type. Study-level results and caveats: Clinical and demographic metadata were provided uncurated, with the amount varying by source and participant.

This receptor was identified in a man in his 70s with active COVID-19. Sequenced: peripheral blood. The chain was built from TRBV2 and TRBJ2-7; perhaps TRBD2 is the D gene, with 6 bases matching. The CDR3: CASSVPRGLTYEQYF. The nucleotides are TGTGCCAGCAGTGTACCGCGGGGCCTCACCTACGAGCAGTACTTC.